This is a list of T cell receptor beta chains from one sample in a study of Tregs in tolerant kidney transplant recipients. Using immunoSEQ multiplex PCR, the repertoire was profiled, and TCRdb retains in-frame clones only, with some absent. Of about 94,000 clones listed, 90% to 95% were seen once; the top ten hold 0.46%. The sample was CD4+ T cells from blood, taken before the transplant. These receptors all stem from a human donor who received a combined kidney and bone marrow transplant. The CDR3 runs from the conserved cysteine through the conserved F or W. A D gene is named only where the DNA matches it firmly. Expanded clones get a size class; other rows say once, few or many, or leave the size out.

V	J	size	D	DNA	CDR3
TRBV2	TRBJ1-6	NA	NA	TGTGCCAGCAGTATACAGAGCTCCTATAATTCACCCCTCCACTTT	CASSIQSSYNSPLHF
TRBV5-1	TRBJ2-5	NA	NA	TGCGCCAGCAGTCAACTGTCTGGGAGCCAAGAGACCCAGTACTTC	CASSQLSGSQETQYF
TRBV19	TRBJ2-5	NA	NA	TGTGCCAGTAGTATCCAAAAAGCGGTCCAAGAGACCCAGTACTTC	CASSIQKAVQETQYF
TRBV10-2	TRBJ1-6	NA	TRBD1	TGCGCCAGCAGTGTTACAGGGGCGAATTCACCCCTCCACTTT	CASSVTGANSPLHF
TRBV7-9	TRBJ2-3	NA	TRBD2	TGTGCCAGCAGCTCTAAGGCCGGACTAGCGGGAGGTACAGATACGCAGTATTTT	CASSSKAGLAGGTDTQYF
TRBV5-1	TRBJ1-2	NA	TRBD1	TGCGCCAGCAGCTTGGTAGGGGGCGTTGACTATGGCTACACCTTC	CASSLVGGVDYGYTF
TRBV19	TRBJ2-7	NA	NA	TGTGCCAGTAATGATCAGGGTCAATCCTACGAGCAGTACTTC	CASNDQGQSYEQYF
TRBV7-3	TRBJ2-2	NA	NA	TGTGCCAGCAGCTTAAGGCCCGGGATGGACACCGGGGAGCTGTTTTTT	CASSLRPGMDTGELFF
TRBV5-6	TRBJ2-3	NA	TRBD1	TGTGCCAGCAGTCGGCCGGGACAGGGGTATACGCAGTATTTT	CASSRPGQGYTQYF
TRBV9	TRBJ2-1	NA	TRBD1	TGTGCCAGCAGCGTACGGACAGGGGGCAAAAGCAATGAGCAGTTCTTC	CASSVRTGGKSNEQFF
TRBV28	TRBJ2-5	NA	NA	TGTGCCAGCAGCCTCCCTACGCGGGAGACCCAGTACTTC	CASSLPTRETQYF
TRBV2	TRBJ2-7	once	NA	TGTGCCAGCAGTGAAGCGCTCCAGGATCGATACGAGCAGTACTTC	CASSEALQDRYEQYF
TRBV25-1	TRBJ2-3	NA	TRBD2	TGTGCCAGCACGGGGGGACTGGAAACAGATACGCAGTATTTT	CASTGGLETDTQYF
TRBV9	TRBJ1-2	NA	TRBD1	TGTGCCAGCAGCGCATCCGGGGGGGGGACAGCTAACTATGGCTACACCTTC	CASSASGGGTANYGYTF
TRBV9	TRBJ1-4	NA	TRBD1	TGTGCCAGCAGCGTAGGGCAGGGGGCCGGTAATGAAAAACTGTTTTTT	CASSVGQGAGNEKLFF
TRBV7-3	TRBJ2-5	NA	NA	TGTGCCAGCAGACGAAGGGGTTCAGGGGAAGAGACCCAGTACTTC	CASRRRGSGEETQYF
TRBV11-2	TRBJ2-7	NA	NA	TGTGCCAGCAGCTTAGATCCCCAGGTCACCTCCTACGAGCAGTACTTC	CASSLDPQVTSYEQYF
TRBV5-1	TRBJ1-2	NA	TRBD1	TGCGCCAGCAGCCCGACAGGGCAGAACTATGGCTACACCTTC	CASSPTGQNYGYTF
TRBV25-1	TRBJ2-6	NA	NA	TGTGCCAGCAGTGGAACAGGGAGTGGGGCCAACGTCCTGACTTTC	CASSGTGSGANVLTF
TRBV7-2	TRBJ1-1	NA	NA	TGTGCCAGCAGTTCTCCAGGGGCTGGGGGCACTGAAGCTTTCTTT	CASSSPGAGGTEAFF
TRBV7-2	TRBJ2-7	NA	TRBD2	TGTGCCAGCAGCTGGGGACTAGCGGACTCGCACGAGCAGTACTTC	CASSWGLADSHEQYF
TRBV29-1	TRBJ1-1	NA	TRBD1	TGCAGCGTTGAACGCCGGGACAGGAACACTGAAGCTTTCTTT	CSVERRDRNTEAFF
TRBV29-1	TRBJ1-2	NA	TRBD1	TGCAGCGTTGACGGGACAGGGGGAGGCTATGGCTACACCTTC	CSVDGTGGGYGYTF
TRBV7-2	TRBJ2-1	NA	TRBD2	TGTGCCAGCCGAGCCTGGGGAGGGCCGTACAATGAGCAGTTCTTC	CASRAWGGPYNEQFF
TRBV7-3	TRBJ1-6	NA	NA	TGTGCCAGCAGCGCCCACCTACAGGGTTCACCCCTCCACTTT	CASSAHLQGSPLHF
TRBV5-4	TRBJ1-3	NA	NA	TGTGCCAGCAGCGGGGGGGCCCACAGGGCTGGAAACACCATATATTTT	CASSGGAHRAGNTIYF
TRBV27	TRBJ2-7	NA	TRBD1	TGTGCCAGCAGTTTATCATTGGGACAGCCCTACGAGCAGTACTTC	CASSLSLGQPYEQYF
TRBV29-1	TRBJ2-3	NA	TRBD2	TGCAGCGTTGGGGGACTAGCGGGGGGGACAGATACGCAGTATTTT	CSVGGLAGGTDTQYF
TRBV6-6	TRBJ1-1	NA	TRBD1	TGTGCCAGCAGTTACACCCAGGGGGTGGGCACTGAAGCTTTCTTT	CASSYTQGVGTEAFF
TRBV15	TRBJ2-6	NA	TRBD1	TGTGCCACCAGCAGAGATCCGGGACAGGGTTCCCTCGGGGCCAACGTCCTGACTTTC	CATSRDPGQGSLGANVLTF
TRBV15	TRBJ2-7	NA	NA	TGTGCCACTAGCAGGGAGACGACCTACGAGCAGTACTTC	CATSRETTYEQYF
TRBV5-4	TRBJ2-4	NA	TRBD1	TGTGCCAGCAACAGACAGGGAGAGGCCAAAAACATTCAGTACTTC	CASNRQGEAKNIQYF
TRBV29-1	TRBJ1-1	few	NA	TGCAGCGCCGGGTGGGTTAACACTGAAGCTTTCTTT	CSAGWVNTEAFF
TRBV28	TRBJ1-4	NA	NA	TGTGCCAGCAGTACGCCAGGGCCTCTAAATGAAAAACTGTTTTTT	CASSTPGPLNEKLFF
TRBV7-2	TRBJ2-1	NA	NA	TGTGCCAGCAGCTTACTCTCTGCTGCGGCCTACAATGAGCAGTTCTTC	CASSLLSAAAYNEQFF
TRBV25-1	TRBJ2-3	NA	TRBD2	TGTGCCAGTACTAGCGGGAGTTATGCAGATACGCAGTATTTT	CASTSGSYADTQYF
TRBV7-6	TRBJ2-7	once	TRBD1	TGTGCCAGCAGCCAACGTCCGGGACAGGGTTCCTACGAGCAGTACTTC	CASSQRPGQGSYEQYF
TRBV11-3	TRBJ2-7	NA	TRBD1	TGTGCCAGCAGCGCTAACAGGGGTAACGAGCAGTACTTC	CASSANRGNEQYF
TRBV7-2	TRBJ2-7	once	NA	TGTGCCAGCAGCTTAGCGGGGACATCTTACGAGCAGTACTTC	CASSLAGTSYEQYF
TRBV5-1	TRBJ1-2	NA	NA	TGCGCCAGCAGCTTGTCACTAGGAGAAAGGCCATATGGCTACACCTTC	CASSLSLGERPYGYTF
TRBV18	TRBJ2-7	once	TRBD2	TGTGCCAGCTCCAACTTGGGACTAGCGGGAGCCTACGAGCAGTACTTC	CASSNLGLAGAYEQYF
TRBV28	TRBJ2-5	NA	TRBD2	TGTGCCAGCAGTTTAAAGCGGGGTATGATCCAGAGATGGAAAGAGACCCAGTACTTC	CASSLKRGMIQRWKETQYF
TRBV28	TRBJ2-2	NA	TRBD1	TGTGCCAGCAGGCGACAGGGGGCCACCGGGGAGCTGTTTTTT	CASRRQGATGELFF
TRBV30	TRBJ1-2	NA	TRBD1	TGTGCCTGGAAAAGGGACAGGGCAACTAACTATGGCTACACCTTC	CAWKRDRATNYGYTF
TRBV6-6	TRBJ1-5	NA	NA	TGTGCCAGCAGTTACGCGACAGGTAATAGCAATCAGCCCCAGCATTTT	CASSYATGNSNQPQHF
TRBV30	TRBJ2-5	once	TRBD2	TGTGCCTGGAGTGTACTGGCGGGGGGGCCAAGGGAGACCCAGTACTTC	CAWSVLAGGPRETQYF
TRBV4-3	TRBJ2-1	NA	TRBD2	TGCGCCAGCAGCCAAACTAGCGGGGGTCTGGTTGAGCAGTTCTTC	CASSQTSGGLVEQFF
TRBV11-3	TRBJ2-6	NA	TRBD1	TGTGCCAGCAGTTCTGACAGGGAGAACGTCCTGACTTTC	CASSSDRENVLTF
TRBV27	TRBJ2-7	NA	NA	TGTGCCAGCCACGCGGTGCCAAGCTCCTACGAGCAGTACTTC	CASHAVPSSYEQYF
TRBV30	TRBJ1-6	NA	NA	TGTGCCTGGAGTCCAGGGGTTTCACCCCTCCACTTT	CAWSPGVSPLHF
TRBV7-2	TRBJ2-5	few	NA	TGTGCCAGCAGCCAGGTGGGGGCTCAAGAGACCCAGTACTTC	CASSQVGAQETQYF
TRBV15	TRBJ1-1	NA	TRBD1	TGTGCCACCAGCAGAGGGGACAGGGGCACTGAAGCTTTCTTT	CATSRGDRGTEAFF
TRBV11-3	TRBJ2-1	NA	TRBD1	TGTGCCAGCAGCTTACCAGAACTCCGGGACAGGAAGTTCTTC	CASSLPELRDRKFF
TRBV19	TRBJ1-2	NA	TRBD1	TGTGCCAGTAGTATCAGGGAAGGACAGGGGGATATTAACTATGGCTACACCTTC	CASSIREGQGDINYGYTF
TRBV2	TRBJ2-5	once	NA	TGTGCCAGCAGGGACAGCTCTTACCAAGAGACCCAGTACTTC	CASRDSSYQETQYF
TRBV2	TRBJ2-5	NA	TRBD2	TGTGCCAGCAGTCCGGGACTAGCGGGGGGGGAGACCCAGTACTTC	CASSPGLAGGETQYF
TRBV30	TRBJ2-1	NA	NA	TGTGCCTGGAGTGCCACTCTCATGCGAGAGCAGTTCTTC	CAWSATLMREQFF
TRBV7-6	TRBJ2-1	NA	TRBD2	TGTGCCAGCAGCTTAGCGCTGGCGGGAGGGCCTAAAGAGCAGTTCTTC	CASSLALAGGPKEQFF
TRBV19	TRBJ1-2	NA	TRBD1	TGTGCCAGTAGTTCTTCGACAGGGGGCGGTGGTGGCTACACCTTC	CASSSSTGGGGGYTF